The next 16 T cell receptor beta chains were all read from a single sample in a study of control samples from healthy donors and cancer patients. Profiled with immunoSEQ multiplex PCR; TCRdb holds only in-frame clones, not every one. This sample has 200,000 to 250,000 clones, with roughly 94% found just once. The sample comprised blood. Receptor source: a man aged 45-65 years in good health.

The chain uses TRBV6-1 and TRBJ2-7; perhaps D is TRBD1 or TRBD2 (5 bases each). Looked up from germline, CDR1 is MNHNS and CDR2 is SASEGT. V was shortened by 2 bases and J by 2 bases, with 16 bases between the two germline ends. The CDR3 spans 16 residues. CDR3 bases: TGTGCCAGCAGTGAAAGCATCGGTGGGGGACCCTACGAGCAGTACGTC. It specifies CASSESIGGGPYEQYV.

The rearrangement links TRBV11-2 to TRBJ1-2; TRBD1 aligns across 7 bases. J was trimmed by 2 bases and V by 5 bases; bases with no gene match: 14. CDR3 size: 17 residues. Germline assignment: CDR1 SGHAT and CDR2 FQNNGV. The CDR3 DNA is TGTGCCAGCAGCCGGGGACAGCGACGCTATACCAACTATGGCTACACCTTC. Translating it yields CASSRGQRRYTNYGYTF.

The chain recombines TRBV6-5 with TRBJ1-5, with a weak D call TRBD1 (5 bases). V shed 7 bases and J shed 3 bases, with 13 bases lying between them. The CDR3 extends over 14 amino acids. Per germline, CDR1 MNHEY and CDR2 SVGAGI. Written as DNA, the CDR3 is TGTGCCAGCACCCAGACAGTAACCAATCAGCCCCAGCATTTT. Its protein is CASTQTVTNQPQHF.

J is TRBJ2-7 and V is TRBV6-2 or TRBV6-3; 9 bases agree with TRBD1. The V and J ends lost 0 bases and 1 base, in that order; junction bases with no gene match: 4. There are 16 residues in the CDR3. Germline lookup yields CDR1 MNHEY and CDR2 SVGEGT. The CDR3, as DNA: TGTGCCAGCAGTTACTCCGGACAGGGGTTTTCCTACGAGCAGTACTTC. It specifies CASSYSGQGFSYEQYF.

V and J are TRBV6-2 or TRBV6-3 and TRBJ2-5, with 10 bases aligning to TRBD2. The CDR3 consists of 16 residues. V lost 5 bases, J lost 4 bases, and 10 bases stayed unmatched. Germline values: CDR1 MNHEY, CDR2 SVGEGT. The CDR3 nucleotides read TGTGCCAGCAGTGACCTCCAAGCGGGGGGGCGAGAGACCCAGTACTTC. Amino acid sequence: CASSDLQAGGRETQYF.

The rearrangement uses TRBV5-1 and TRBJ1-1, with a tentative D call TRBD1 (6 bases). Deletions cut 2 bases from V and 1 base from J, with 9 bases between. The CDR3 is 14 amino acids. Germline CDR1 SGHRS, CDR2 YFSETQ. Here the CDR3 reads CASSLLTGNTEAFF. CDR3 sequence (DNA): TGCGCCAGCAGCTTACTGACAGGGAACACTGAAGCTTTCTTT. The full variable domain, in which reference TRBV5-1 and TRBJ1-1 provide the parts outside the CDR3, is KAGVTQTPRYLIKTRGQQVTLSCSPISGHRSVSWYQQTPGQGLQFLFEYFSETQRNKGNFPGRFSGRQFSNSRSEMNVSTLELGDSALYLCASSLLTGNTEAFFGQGTRLTVV.

Here the CDR3 DNA reads TGTGCCAGCAGTGAAGCCCCAGGGGGCGAACGGCCCCAGCATTTT. It translates to CASSEAPGGERPQHF. The rearrangement uses TRBV6-1 and TRBJ1-5; the match to TRBD1 covers 8 bases. Germline CDR1 MNHNS, CDR2 SASEGT. Trimming removed 0 bases from V and 9 bases from J; junction bases left unmatched: 7. The CDR3 has 15 residues.

This clone was detected once. The chain couples TRBV10-1 to TRBJ2-3; D is ambiguous. Per germline, CDR1 WNHNN and CDR2 SYGVQD (reference sequence). V shed 4 bases and J shed 5 bases, with 4 bases lying between them. The CDR3 has 11 amino acids. CDR3 DNA sequence: TGCGCCAGCAGTGTGGGAGATACGCAGTATTTT. Its protein product is CASSVGDTQYF.

V and J are TRBV27 and TRBJ2-5; D is ambiguous. V lost 5 bases, J lost 5 bases, and 15 bases lay in between. This CDR3 is 14 amino acids long. CDR1 is MNHEY, CDR2 SMNVEV, per germline (reference sequence). The CDR3 loop is CASSPRASAETQYF. CDR3 bases: TGTGCCAGCAGTCCCCGAGCCTCGGCGGAGACCCAGTACTTC.

This sequence joins TRBV25-1 and TRBJ2-7, with 9 bases fitting TRBD1. Germline loops: CDR1 MGHDK, CDR2 SYGVNS. V lost 3 bases and J lost 1; bases outside the gene matches: 7. The CDR3 extends over 16 amino acids. The CDR3 DNA sequence: TGTGCCAGCAGTGAGGCCCTAGGGACAGGGTCCTACGAGCAGTACTTC. It codes for CASSEALGTGSYEQYF.

This sequence joins TRBV19 and TRBJ1-1; a weak D match, TRBD1 (5 bases). CDR1 and CDR2 (germline): LNHDA, SQIVND (reference sequence). V was shortened by 3 bases and J by 3 bases, with 11 bases between the two germline ends. The CDR3 runs 14 residues. The chain's CDR3 is CASSMGWGDTEAFF. CDR3 sequence (DNA): TGTGCCAGTAGTATGGGATGGGGGGACACTGAAGCTTTCTTT.

The chain recombines TRBV18 with TRBJ1-2; 8 positions match TRBD1. The CDR3 is 17 residues long. With V trimmed by 4 bases and J by 0 bases, 10 bases remained unmatched. Germline values: CDR1 KGHSH, CDR2 LQKENI. The CDR3 here is CASSLLTGVATNYGYTF. In DNA, the CDR3 is TGTGCCAGCTCACTTTTGACAGGGGTAGCTACTAACTATGGCTACACCTTC. Based on the CDR3 plus reference TRBV18 and TRBJ1-2, the full variable domain is NAGVMQNPRHLVRRRGQEARLRCSPMKGHSHVYWYRQLPEEGLKFMVYLQKENIIDESGMPKERFSAEFPKEGPSILRIQQVVRGDSAAYFCASSLLTGVATNYGYTFGSGTRLTVV.

The chain uses TRBV3-1 (or the pseudogene TRBV3-2) and TRBJ2-2; D is perhaps TRBD1 or TRBD2 (5 bases each). The V gene lost 4 bases and the J gene lost 0 bases, with 15 bases spanning the gap. Germline-derived CDR1 and CDR2 are LGHDT and YNNKEL (reference sequence). The CDR3 loop spans 17 amino acids. CDR3 loop: CASSRTGAKPNTGELFF. The CDR3 bases are TGTGCCAGCAGCCGCACCGGGGCTAAGCCGAACACCGGGGAGCTGTTTTTT.

The chain uses TRBV24-1 and TRBJ2-1; a weak D match, TRBD2 (7 bases). Per germline, CDR1 KGHDR and CDR2 SFDVKD. Trimming removed 2 bases at V and 6 bases at J, with 10 bases between. The CDR3 length is 14 residues. The CDR3 loop reads CATSDWGGPNEQFF. As DNA, the CDR3 is TGTGCCACCAGTGATTGGGGGGGGCCCAATGAGCAGTTCTTC.

The CDR3 here is CASSKGAFNQPQHF. The CDR3 bases are TGTGCCAGCAGTAAAGGGGCCTTCAATCAGCCCCAGCATTTT. This chain connects TRBV27 to TRBJ1-5; perhaps TRBD1 as D (5 bases). The CDR3 totals 14 residues. The ends were cut back, 5 bases at V and 3 bases at J, with 11 bases in the middle. CDR1 MNHEY and CDR2 SMNVEV come from the germline V gene (reference sequence).

This chain joins TRBV6-6 and TRBJ2-3; D not certain. The length of the CDR3 is 15 residues. The germline V and J ends were trimmed by 0 bases and 4 bases, with 11 bases remaining between them. Germline CDR1 MNHNY, CDR2 SVGAGI (reference sequence). The CDR3: CASSYSTLTADTQYF. The CDR3 DNA sequence: TGTGCCAGCAGTTACTCGACCCTAACAGCAGATACGCAGTATTTT.